Following are 9 T cell receptor beta chains from one sample sequenced in a study of human T cells and chemical hapten exposure. Time point in this sample: patch test 1, 2 weeks after DPC sensitization. The sample's treatment: therapeutic diphenylcyclopropenone sensitization with weekly scalp DPC. TCRdb re-analysed the RACE reads in MiXCR, keeping a single row per CDR3 protein. This table has 85,000 to 100,000 distinct CDR3 sequences, around an eighth appearing once. The input for sequencing was whole blood, taken in connection with sensitization to the hapten diphenylcyclopropenone (DPC). The source is a middle-aged woman with alopecia areata. Some clones in this sample may be carry-over from other donors' samples.

The chain links TRBV12-3 or TRBV12-4 to TRBJ2-2; no firm D call. This CDR3 spans 12 amino acids. Trimming pared 5 bases from V and 4 bases from J, leaving 5 bases between. The CDR3 DNA follows: TGTGCCAGCAGTCCCAGCACCGGGGAGCTGTTTTTT. Amino acids: CASSPSTGELFF.

The chain has TRBV28 and TRBJ2-7; no clear D gene. In germline, CDR1 is MDHEN, CDR2 SYDVKM. The length of the CDR3 is 12 residues. Trimming shortened V by 10 bases and J by 5 bases, and 15 bases separated the two germline ends. The CDR3 reads CATNSLAHEQYF. The CDR3 DNA reads as TGTGCCACCAATTCCCTCGCCCACGAGCAGTACTTC.

This chain uses TRBV7-3 with TRBJ2-5; 11 bases match TRBD2. The ends lost 2 bases at V and 5 bases at J; junction bases unmatched: 4. Germline V gene sequence: CDR1 SGHTA, CDR2 FQGTGA. The CDR3 totals 15 residues. Written as DNA, the CDR3 is TGTGCCAGCAGCTTAGGACTAGCGGGCGCGGAGACCCAGTACTTC. Its translation: CASSLGLAGAETQYF. The full variable domain, completed using reference TRBV7-3 and TRBJ2-5, is GAGVSQTPSNKVTEKGKYVELRCDPISGHTALYWYRQSLGQGPEFLIYFQGTGAADDSGLPNDRFFAVRPEGSVSTLKIQRTERGDSAVYLCASSLGLAGAETQYFGPGTRLLVL.

Comments on this clonotype: The junction departs from germline at one end; a sequencing error may be responsible. The chain couples TRBV28 to TRBJ2-3; D is undetermined. CDR3 length: 10 amino acids. Germline CDR1 and CDR2: MDHEN and SYDVKM. CDR3 bases: TGTGCCAGAAGTTCCGGCACGCAGTATTTT. Translation gives CARSSGTQYF.

This clonotype was detected many times. V is TRBV3-1 and J is TRBJ2-1, with a possible D match to TRBD2 (5 bases). The CDR3 contains 14 residues. Trimming cost V 6 bases and J 0 bases, with 9 bases left between them. Looked up from germline, CDR1 is LGHDT and CDR2 is YNNKEL (reference sequence). CDR3 sequence reads: CASSRLASYNEQFF. DNA for the CDR3: TGTGCCAGCAGTCGGCTAGCCTCCTACAATGAGCAGTTCTTC.

In this sample, this clonotype turned up many times. Sequence at one end of the junction differs from germline and may be a read error. This chain joins TRBV28 and TRBJ2-7; TRBD2 is a possible D gene (6 bases). This CDR3 spans 17 amino acids. Germline loops: CDR1 MDHEN, CDR2 SYDVKM. The CDR3: CVSRRRDLRASAIEQYF. In nucleotides, the CDR3 is TGTGTCAGCAGGCGCCGGGACCTTCGGGCTAGCGCAATCGAGCAGTACTTC.

This chain links TRBV28 with TRBJ2-5, with D perhaps TRBD2 (5 bases). In germline, CDR1 is MDHEN, CDR2 SYDVKM. The ends were cut back, 6 bases at V and 6 bases at J, with 17 bases in the middle. CDR3 length: 14 amino acids. The chain's CDR3 is CASSPPEGGKTQYF. The CDR3 bases are TGTGCCAGCAGCCCGCCAGAGGGCGGAAAGACCCAGTACTTC.

This clonotype was recorded many times. This chain links TRBV7-6 with TRBJ1-3; 9 bases agree with TRBD1. With V trimmed by 5 bases and J by 5 bases, 10 bases remained unmatched. CDR3 length: 16 residues. Germline CDR1 SGHVS, CDR2 FNYEAQ. The CDR3 here is CASSQTQTGGRNTIYF. The CDR3 coding sequence is TGTGCCAGCAGCCAGACTCAGACAGGGGGGCGAAACACCATATATTTT.

The chain links TRBV6-2 or TRBV6-3 to TRBJ2-7, with TRBD2 identical over 12 bases. Germline V CDR1 and CDR2: MNHEY, SVGEGT. The V and J ends lost 8 bases and 5 bases, in that order; junction bases with no gene match: 13. CDR3 length: 16 residues. In DNA form, the CDR3 reads TGTGCCAGCGAGAGACTAGCGGGAGTTCTCGGGAACGAGCAGTACTTC. Protein: CASERLAGVLGNEQYF.